The entry below describes one T cell receptor beta chain. This sample was taken from a study of shared clonotypes between healthy human individuals. This table comes from immunoSEQ multiplex PCR, and its TCRdb copy is limited to in-frame clones, with some not included. Of about half a million clones detected, 79% appear once; the ten largest clones hold about an eighth. After removal of 5 bases from V and 9 bases from J, the junction contained 8 bases not matched to a gene. The CDR3 totals 15 residues. The germline V gene has CDR1 SGHTS and CDR2 YDEGEE. The TCR comes from a woman in her 40s in good health. Some clones in this sample may be carry-over from other donors' samples. Specimen: PBMCs. This sequence joins TRBV5-8 and TRBJ2-1, with TRBD2 matching 13 bases. The CDR3 bases are TGTGCCAGCAGACAAGGACTAGCGGGAGTGGGTGAGCAGTTCTTC. It translates to CASRQGLAGVGEQFF.